This entry lists 32 T cell receptor beta chains sequenced from one sample in a study of blood T cell repertoires in COVID-19. TCRdb's copy holds only in-frame clones and misses some; the assay was immunoSEQ multiplex PCR. Altogether about 91,000 clones are present, 75% to 85% being singletons, with the ten largest covering less than 25%. The sample taken for sequencing was peripheral blood. The receptor set was obtained from a man between 65 and 79 years old with acute or convalescent COVID-19.

The CDR3 region is CASSRGTEAFF. In nucleotides, the CDR3 is TGTGCCAGCAGCCGCGGCACTGAAGCTTTCTTT. The chain joins TRBV12-3 or TRBV12-4 to TRBJ1-1, with D unclear. V lost 6 bases and J lost 4, with 6 bases in between. CDR3 length equals 11 residues.

This clone was observed a few times. The V gene is TRBV5-4, the J gene TRBJ1-2; 9 nucleotides match TRBD1. Trimming took 0 bases from V and 5 from J; bases not matched to a gene: 5. The germline CDR1 and CDR2 sequences are SGHNT and YYREEE (reference sequence). This CDR3 spans 15 amino acids. The CDR3 DNA follows: TGTGCCAGCAGCTTGGGTGGGACAGGGTCGTATGGCTACACCTTC. This encodes CASSLGGTGSYGYTF.

The rearrangement joins TRBV15 to TRBJ2-1, with D possibly TRBD2 on 6 matching bases. V lost 6 bases, J lost 6 bases, and 15 bases lay in between. Looked up from germline, CDR1 is LNHNV and CDR2 is YYDKDF (reference sequence). The CDR3 length is 14 residues. DNA of the CDR3: TGTGCCACCAGGGGAGGTCCTAGGGGCAATGAGCAGTTCTTC. Amino acids: CATRGGPRGNEQFF. Filled out from reference TRBV15 and TRBJ2-1, the complete variable domain reads DAMVIQNPRYQVTQFGKPVTLSCSQTLNHNVMYWYQQKSSQAPKLLFHYYDKDFNNEADTPDNFQSRRPNTSFCFLDIRSPGLGDTAMYLCATRGGPRGNEQFFGPGTRLTVL.

The rearrangement joins TRBV6-4 to TRBJ2-1; the D gene is possibly TRBD1 (5 bases). Trimming took 5 bases from V and 6 from J, leaving 11 bases between them. CDR1 and CDR2 (germline): MRHNA, SNTAGT. This CDR3 comprises 13 residues. In nucleotides, the CDR3 is TGTGCCAGCAGTCTGCAAAGGGGCAATGAGCAGTTCTTC. This gives the protein CASSLQRGNEQFF.

The chain carries TRBV2 and TRBJ2-5; TRBD2 might be the D (6 bases). V was trimmed by 5 bases and J by 1 base, leaving 8 bases between them. CDR1 and CDR2 from the germline V gene are SNHLY and FYNNEI. The CDR3 contains 13 residues. The CDR3 bases are TGTGCCAGCAGTTCCGGGAGCCAAGAGACCCAGTACTTC. Protein product: CASSSGSQETQYF. The complete variable domain, with remaining parts taken from reference TRBV2 and TRBJ2-5, reads EPEVTQTPSHQVTQMGQEVILRCVPISNHLYFYWYRQILGQKVEFLVSFYNNEISEKSEIFDDQFSVERPDGSNFTLKIRSTKLEDSAMYFCASSSGSQETQYFGPGTRLLVL.

The V gene is TRBV28, the J gene TRBJ1-5; a weak D match, TRBD1 (5 bases). CDR3 length equals 13 residues. The V end lost 5 bases, the J end lost 4 bases, and 9 bases lay between the germline ends. Germline assignment: CDR1 MDHEN and CDR2 SYDVKM. The CDR3 protein is CASSGDWNQPQHF. For the CDR3, the DNA is TGTGCCAGCAGTGGGGACTGGAATCAGCCCCAGCATTTT.

This chain connects TRBV7-6 to TRBJ2-1; TRBD1 might be the D (6 bases). Trimming pared 0 bases from V and 0 bases from J, leaving 9 bases between. CDR1 and CDR2 from the germline V gene are SGHVS and FNYEAQ. This CDR3 has 16 amino acids. The CDR3 region is CASSLAGHFSYNEQFF. In DNA form, the CDR3 reads TGTGCCAGCAGCTTAGCGGGACATTTCTCCTACAATGAGCAGTTCTTC. Based on the CDR3 plus reference TRBV7-6 and TRBJ2-1, the full variable domain is GAGVSQSPRYKVTKRGQDVALRCDPISGHVSLYWYRQALGQGPEFLTYFNYEAQQDKSGLPNDRFSAERPEGSISTLTIQRTEQRDSAMYRCASSLAGHFSYNEQFFGPGTRLTVL.

This chain joins TRBV30 and TRBJ1-2; D is undetermined. The V gene lost 1 base and the J gene lost 5 bases, with 11 bases spanning the gap. CDR1 GTSNPN and CDR2 SVGIG come from the germline V gene (reference sequence). The CDR3 extends over 13 amino acids. The CDR3 nucleotides are TGTGCCTGGAGTGGACGGGTTCGTTATGGCTACACCTTC. Protein product: CAWSGRVRYGYTF.

This chain joins TRBV29-1 and TRBJ2-3, with D perhaps matching TRBD1 (6 bases). V shed 4 bases and J shed 6 bases, with 14 bases lying between them. This CDR3 has 13 amino acids. CDR1 is SQVTM and CDR2 is ANQGSEA in the germline V gene. CDR3 residues: CSVGTGQKDTQYF. The CDR3 DNA sequence: TGCAGCGTTGGAACAGGACAGAAGGATACGCAGTATTTT.

This chain connects TRBV3-1 (or the pseudogene TRBV3-2) to TRBJ2-2; D ambiguous. The germline V gene encodes CDR1 LGHDT and CDR2 YNNKEL (reference sequence). Trimming took 4 bases from V and 1 from J, leaving 4 bases between them. The CDR3 has 13 residues. As DNA, the CDR3 is TGTGCCAGCAGCCCGAGGAACACCGGGGAGCTGTTTTTT. Translation gives CASSPRNTGELFF.

The J gene is TRBJ1-2, the V gene TRBV5-4, with 7 bases matching TRBD1. Germline loops: CDR1 SGHNT, CDR2 YYREEE (reference sequence). The J segment lost 5 bases and the V segment lost 0 bases, leaving 4 bases of the junction unmatched. The CDR3 length is 14 residues. CDR3 in amino acids: CASSLEDRKYGYTF. CDR3 in DNA: TGTGCCAGCAGCTTGGAGGACAGGAAGTATGGCTACACCTTC.

As DNA, the CDR3 is TGTGCCAGCAGTCCTCCGTTTGGGGGGTTGTACGAGCAGTACTTC. Amino acid sequence: CASSPPFGGLYEQYF. The chain is built from TRBV6-5 and TRBJ2-7, with a possible D match to TRBD2 (6 bases). CDR3 length: 15 residues. CDR1 is MNHEY, CDR2 SVGAGI, per germline. Trimming shortened V by 5 bases and J by 4 bases, and 18 bases separated the two germline ends.

This chain connects TRBV29-1 to TRBJ2-2; D gene ambiguous. This CDR3 spans 15 amino acids. Germline lookup yields CDR1 SQVTM and CDR2 ANQGSEA. The V end was cut by 0 bases, the J end by 5 bases, with 13 bases between. CDR3 residues: CSVEDKARWTGELFF. The CDR3 DNA is TGCAGCGTTGAAGATAAGGCTAGGTGGACCGGGGAGCTGTTTTTT.

The chain has TRBV4-1 and TRBJ2-7, with 9 bases identical to TRBD2. V dropped 1 base and J dropped 2; count of bases not matched to a gene: 3. The germline gives CDR1 MGHRA, CDR2 YSYEKL. The CDR3 consists of 15 residues. CDR3 DNA sequence: TGCGCCAGCAGCCAAGGGGCGGGAGGGGCCTACGAGCAGTACTTC. This sequence encodes CASSQGAGGAYEQYF.

The chain couples TRBV12-5 to TRBJ2-1; no clear D gene. Germline-derived CDR1 and CDR2 are LGHNT and FRNRAP. This CDR3 has 15 residues. Trimming left V 1 base short and J 0 bases short, with 7 bases between. Here the CDR3 DNA reads TGTGCTAGTGGTTTGGGGCGGAGCTCCTACAATGAGCAGTTCTTC. Protein product: CASGLGRSSYNEQFF.

The chain recombines TRBV15 with TRBJ2-7; TRBD2 aligns across 10 bases. Germline V lookup: CDR1 LNHNV, CDR2 YYDKDF (reference sequence). The CDR3 covers 15 residues. Trimming at V came to 1 base and at J to 4 bases, leaving 4 bases not matched to a gene. DNA of the CDR3: TGTGCCACCAGCAGAGCCCTAGCGGGAGAGTACGAGCAGTACTTC. As protein: CATSRALAGEYEQYF.

The gene calls are TRBV7-2 and TRBJ1-6; D gene unclear. Per germline, CDR1 SGHTA and CDR2 FQGNSA. With 5 bases removed from V and 9 bases from J, the gap between germline ends came to 17 bases. This CDR3 has 15 residues. CDR3 sequence: CASSPQDRVTSPLHF. The CDR3 DNA sequence: TGTGCCAGCAGCCCGCAAGATCGGGTTACTTCACCCCTCCACTTT. Full variable domain (remainder filled in from reference TRBV7-2 and TRBJ1-6): GAGVSQSPSNKVTEKGKDVELRCDPISGHTALYWYRQSLGQGLEFLIYFQGNSAPDKSGLPSDRFSAERTGGSVSTLTIQRTQQEDSAVYLCASSPQDRVTSPLHFGNGTRLTVT.

This rearrangement joins TRBV24-1 to TRBJ2-6; TRBD1 agrees at 9 bases. The CDR3 has 18 amino acids. Germline CDR1 KGHDR, CDR2 SFDVKD. V trimming: 4 bases; J trimming: 0 bases; junction bases outside the gene matches: 6. CDR3 sequence reads: CATSDPGQGGSGANVLTF. CDR3 in DNA: TGTGCCACCAGTGACCCGGGACAGGGTGGCTCTGGGGCCAACGTCCTGACTTTC.

This clone turned up a few times. The chain combines TRBV9 with TRBJ2-7, with D tentatively TRBD1 (6 bases). V gave up 2 bases and J gave up 3 bases, with 12 bases separating them. The germline V gene encodes CDR1 SGDLS and CDR2 YYNGEE. The CDR3 length is 14 residues. The DNA for the CDR3 is TGTGCCAGCAGCGTGAGTACAGGGTACTACGAGCAGTACTTC. It specifies CASSVSTGYYEQYF.

This chain uses TRBV28 with TRBJ2-2; D possibly corresponds to TRBD2 (6 bases). Deletions cut 3 bases from V and 2 bases from J, with 10 bases between. The CDR3 runs 15 residues. Germline V gene sequence: CDR1 MDHEN, CDR2 SYDVKM. CDR3 residues: CASSLISGNTGELFF. The CDR3 DNA follows: TGTGCCAGCAGTTTGATTAGCGGTAACACCGGGGAGCTGTTTTTT.

The chain is built from TRBV5-1 and TRBJ2-5, with 8 bases that match TRBD1. This CDR3 is 15 amino acids long. V shed 0 bases and J 5 bases; nucleotides not matched to a gene: 6. CDR1 is SGHRS and CDR2 is YFSETQ in the germline V gene. The CDR3 is CASSLAPRGQETQYF. CDR3 DNA: TGCGCCAGCAGCTTGGCCCCCAGGGGGCAGGAGACCCAGTACTTC.

This rearrangement joins TRBV5-1 to TRBJ1-5; TRBD1 agrees at 7 bases. The CDR3 length is 14 residues. Germline lookup yields CDR1 SGHRS and CDR2 YFSETQ. The ends lost 4 bases at V and 2 bases at J; junction bases unmatched: 3. DNA of the CDR3: TGCGCCAGCAGCCCCGGACAGGGCAATCAGCCCCAGCATTTT. It encodes CASSPGQGNQPQHF.

This clone was observed a few times. The chain combines TRBV29-1 with TRBJ1-1; 7 bases are shared with TRBD1. J lost 0 bases, V lost 5 bases, and 6 bases had no gene match. From germline, CDR1 is SQVTM and CDR2 ANQGSEA. This CDR3 region has 14 residues. For the CDR3, the DNA is TGCAGCGTTTACGGGACAGCTATGAACACTGAAGCTTTCTTT. Protein product: CSVYGTAMNTEAFF.

The J gene is TRBJ2-3, the V gene TRBV12-3 or TRBV12-4, with D perhaps matching TRBD2 (5 bases). Trimming took 1 base from V and 14 from J, leaving 13 bases between them. This CDR3 has 12 residues. CDR3: CASSLEASRGYF. The CDR3 nucleotides read TGTGCCAGCAGTTTAGAGGCTAGCCGGGGGTATTTT.

The chain employs TRBV5-1 and TRBJ2-1, with a possible D match to TRBD2 (6 bases). Trimming pared 1 base from V and 5 bases from J, leaving 7 bases between. CDR1 and CDR2 (germline): SGHRS, YFSETQ. The length of the CDR3 is 13 residues. The CDR3 nucleotides read TGCGCCAGCAGCTTGTGGGGGGACAATGAGCAGTTCTTC. Translated: CASSLWGDNEQFF.

This clone was counted a few times. V is TRBV11-2 and J is TRBJ2-3, with TRBD1 as a possible D gene (5 bases). V was clipped by 5 bases and J by 4 bases, with 16 bases between them. The CDR3 has 15 residues. CDR1 SGHAT and CDR2 FQNNGV come from the germline V gene. Written as DNA, the CDR3 is TGTGCCAGCAGCACCTACAGGACCGTCGCAGATACGCAGTATTTT. It translates to CASSTYRTVADTQYF.

The chain uses TRBV28 and TRBJ1-5; TRBD1 is a possible D gene (5 bases). Trimming took 4 bases from V and 1 from J, leaving 20 bases between them. Germline V lookup: CDR1 MDHEN, CDR2 SYDVKM. The CDR3 spans 18 residues. The DNA of the CDR3 is TGTGCCAGCAGTTCCCCCCAGGGAGGGATGGGGAGCAATCAGCCCCAGCATTTT. As protein: CASSSPQGGMGSNQPQHF. The whole variable domain, filled in from reference TRBV28 and TRBJ1-5, reads DVKVTQSSRYLVKRTGEKVFLECVQDMDHENMFWYRQDPGLGLRLIYFSYDVKMKEKGDIPEGYSVSREKKERFSLILESASTNQTSMYLCASSSPQGGMGSNQPQHFGDGTRLSIL.

The chain recombines TRBV6-5 with TRBJ2-7; 8 positions agree with TRBD1. Germline V lookup: CDR1 MNHEY, CDR2 SVGAGI. Losses at the gene ends were 8 bases for V and 3 bases for J; bases not matched to a gene: 9. The CDR3 has 14 residues. Here the CDR3 reads CASRQDREFYEQYF. CDR3 nucleotides: TGTGCCAGCCGTCAGGACAGGGAATTCTACGAGCAGTACTTC.

This clone was counted between two and nine times. The rearrangement joins TRBV5-1 to TRBJ1-3, with no clear D. The CDR3 runs to 17 residues. The germline V gene encodes CDR1 SGHRS and CDR2 YFSETQ. The V end lost 0 bases, the J end lost 1 base, and 14 bases lay between the germline ends. In DNA, the CDR3 is TGCGCCAGCAGCTTGGAAGGGAGTACTTCTTCTGGAAACACCATATATTTT. Residues: CASSLEGSTSSGNTIYF.

This clone was seen once. This chain connects TRBV7-9 to TRBJ2-1, with TRBD2 identical over 13 bases. Germline loops: CDR1 SEHNR, CDR2 FQNEAQ (reference sequence). V dropped 5 bases and J dropped 6; count of bases not matched to a gene: 7. This CDR3 has 16 residues. CDR3 sequence: CASSPRTSGRINEQFF. The CDR3 coding sequence is TGTGCCAGCAGCCCCAGGACTAGCGGGAGAATCAATGAGCAGTTCTTC.

The rearrangement links TRBV7-6 to TRBJ1-1; no firm D call. Looked up from germline, CDR1 is SGHVS and CDR2 is FNYEAQ. The CDR3 consists of 11 residues. Trimming removed 5 bases at V and 10 bases at J, with 11 bases between. The CDR3 is CASSLGSLAFF. For the CDR3, the DNA is TGTGCCAGCAGCCTCGGGTCGCTAGCTTTCTTT. Full variable domain (missing parts from reference TRBV7-6 and TRBJ1-1): GAGVSQSPRYKVTKRGQDVALRCDPISGHVSLYWYRQALGQGPEFLTYFNYEAQQDKSGLPNDRFSAERPEGSISTLTIQRTEQRDSAMYRCASSLGSLAFFGQGTRLTVV.

The chain uses TRBV6-5 and TRBJ2-7; D may be TRBD1 (5 bases). This CDR3 is built from 14 residues. The V and J ends lost 2 bases and 0 bases respectively, with 8 bases between them. Germline CDR1 and CDR2: MNHEY and SVGAGI. CDR3 nucleotide sequence: TGTGCCAGCAGTTACCACAGGAGCTCCTACGAGCAGTACTTC. Protein: CASSYHRSSYEQYF.